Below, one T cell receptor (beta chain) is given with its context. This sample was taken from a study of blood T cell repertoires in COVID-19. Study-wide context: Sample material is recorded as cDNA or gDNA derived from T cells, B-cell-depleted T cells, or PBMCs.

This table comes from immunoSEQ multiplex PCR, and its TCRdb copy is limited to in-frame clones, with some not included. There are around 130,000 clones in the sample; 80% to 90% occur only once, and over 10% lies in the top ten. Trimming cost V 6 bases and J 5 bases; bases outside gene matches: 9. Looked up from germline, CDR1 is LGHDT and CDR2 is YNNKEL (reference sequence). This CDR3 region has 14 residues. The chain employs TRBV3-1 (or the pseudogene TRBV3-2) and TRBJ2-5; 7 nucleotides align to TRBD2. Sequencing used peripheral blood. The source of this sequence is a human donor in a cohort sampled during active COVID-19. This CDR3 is CASSRPGLRETQYF. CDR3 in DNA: TGTGCCAGCAGTCGCCCGGGACTACGGGAGACCCAGTACTTC.